The 22 T cell receptor beta chains reported below all come from one sample, sequenced in a study of cytomegalovirus exposure and HLA in healthy donors. The study ran its PCR with 60 Vbeta and 13 Jbeta primers. Sequenced by immunoSEQ multiplex PCR; TCRdb stores in-frame clones only, minus some. The table records roughly 180,000 clones, around 78% of them present only once. The sample was PBMCs. These receptors were obtained from a female donor in good health and CMV-seronegative.

The genes are TRBV6-5 and TRBJ1-2; D might be TRBD1 (6 bases). The length of the CDR3 is 13 residues. CDR1 is MNHEY and CDR2 is SVGAGI in the germline V gene. Between the trimmed V and J ends, which lost 7 bases and 3 bases, there was a span of 12 bases. The CDR3 protein is CASTQGFDYGYTF. In DNA, the CDR3 is TGTGCCAGCACCCAGGGGTTCGACTATGGCTACACCTTC.

The CDR3 DNA reads as TGTGCCAGCAGCTTGTACACCCTGAACACTGAAGCTTTCTTT. This gives the protein CASSLYTLNTEAFF. V usage is TRBV7-8 and J usage is TRBJ1-1; no definite D call. The V end was cut by 3 bases, the J end by 0 bases, with 8 bases between. Germline V CDR1 and CDR2: SGHVS, FQNEAQ. The CDR3 is made up of 14 amino acids. Variable domain in full (rest from reference TRBV7-8 and TRBJ1-1): GAGVSQSPRYKVAKRGQDVALRCDPISGHVSLFWYQQALGQGPEFLTYFQNEAQLDKSGLPSDRFFAERPEGSVSTLKIQRTQQEDSAVYLCASSLYTLNTEAFFGQGTRLTVV.

The chain uses TRBV11-2 and TRBJ2-5, with D maybe TRBD2 (6 bases). This CDR3 spans 14 amino acids. The V and J ends lost 5 bases and 1 base respectively, with 11 bases between them. CDR1 is SGHAT and CDR2 is FQNNGV in the germline V gene. CDR3 nucleotides: TGTGCCAGCAGCCTAACGGGGGTCCAAGAGACCCAGTACTTC. This translates into CASSLTGVQETQYF.

V is TRBV7-2 and J is TRBJ2-5; 12 positions agree with TRBD2. J lost 0 bases, V lost 4 bases, and 3 bases had no gene match. Germline lookup yields CDR1 SGHTA and CDR2 FQGNSA. This CDR3 region has 16 residues. The DNA of the CDR3 is TGTGCCAGCAGCTCTGGACTAGCGGGGTACCAAGAGACCCAGTACTTC. Amino acid sequence: CASSSGLAGYQETQYF. Full variable domain (rest looked up from reference TRBV7-2 and TRBJ2-5): GAGVSQSPSNKVTEKGKDVELRCDPISGHTALYWYRQSLGQGLEFLIYFQGNSAPDKSGLPSDRFSAERTGGSVSTLTIQRTQQEDSAVYLCASSSGLAGYQETQYFGPGTRLLVL.

This sequence joins TRBV27 and TRBJ2-3, with D possibly being TRBD2 (6 bases). Germline-derived CDR1 and CDR2 are MNHEY and SMNVEV (reference sequence). The V end was cut by 6 bases, the J end by 6 bases, with 16 bases between. There are 14 residues in the CDR3. CDR3 nucleotides: TGTGCCAGCAGGACTTTGGGGGGTAGGGATACGCAGTATTTT. Translation: CASRTLGGRDTQYF.

This clone was seen just once. The gene calls are TRBV19 and TRBJ1-1; 10 bases fit TRBD1. Germline V gene sequence: CDR1 LNHDA, CDR2 SQIVND (reference sequence). The CDR3 is made up of 14 amino acids. V lost 10 bases and J lost 10; bases outside the gene matches: 15. As DNA, the CDR3 is TGTGCCACCAGGGACAGGGGCGCTGGAGGGGGAGCTTTCTTT. Protein product: CATRDRGAGGGAFF.

This clone was counted a few times. The rearrangement links TRBV30 to TRBJ2-7, with D perhaps matching TRBD1 (6 bases). V was pared by 0 bases and J by 4 bases, with 10 bases between. Germline-derived CDR1 and CDR2 are GTSNPN and SVGIG (reference sequence). The CDR3 totals 13 residues. CDR3 loop: CAWSVGAQYEQYF. The CDR3 DNA reads TGTGCCTGGAGTGTGGGGGCGCAATACGAGCAGTACTTC. Variable domain in full (rest from reference TRBV30 and TRBJ2-7): SQTIHQWPATLVQPVGSPLSLECTVEGTSNPNLYWYRQAAGRGLQLLFYSVGIGQISSEVPQNLSASRPQDRQFILSSKKLLLSDSGFYLCAWSVGAQYEQYFGPGTRLTVT.

This clone was recorded once. The V call is TRBV7-2, the J call TRBJ2-7; D is unresolved. This CDR3 contains 11 residues. V lost 5 bases and J lost 6, with 8 bases in between. The germline V gene encodes CDR1 SGHTA and CDR2 FQGNSA. The CDR3 sequence: CASSPSVEQYF. Written as DNA, the CDR3 is TGTGCCAGCAGCCCCTCGGTCGAGCAGTACTTC.

The rearrangement joins TRBV18 to TRBJ2-7; 7 bases are a match to TRBD1. The germline CDR1 and CDR2 sequences are KGHSH and LQKENI. Germline trimming cut 4 bases from V and 0 bases from J; bases unmatched to any gene: 3. This CDR3 comprises 14 residues. CDR3 DNA sequence: TGTGCCAGCTCACGGACAGGAGTCTCCTACGAGCAGTACTTC. It codes for CASSRTGVSYEQYF.

The chain links TRBV19 to TRBJ2-1, with TRBD2 identical over 8 bases. The V and J ends lost 8 bases and 2 bases, in that order; junction bases with no gene match: 8. From germline, CDR1 is LNHDA and CDR2 SQIVND (reference sequence). The CDR3 sequence is 15 residues long. The CDR3 DNA reads TGTGCCAGTCTCCCCGCGGGAGGCCCCTACAATGAGCAGTTCTTC. Translated, it gives CASLPAGGPYNEQFF.

For the CDR3, the DNA is TGTGCCAGCGGGCCGGCTTACTACGAGCAGTACTTC. Translated, it gives CASGPAYYEQYF. V is TRBV7-2 and J is TRBJ2-7; no firm D call. Germline assignment: CDR1 SGHTA and CDR2 FQGNSA. V dropped 8 bases and J dropped 3 bases, with 11 bases sitting between them. The CDR3 sequence is 12 residues long. The whole variable domain, filled in from reference TRBV7-2 and TRBJ2-7, reads GAGVSQSPSNKVTEKGKDVELRCDPISGHTALYWYRQSLGQGLEFLIYFQGNSAPDKSGLPSDRFSAERTGGSVSTLTIQRTQQEDSAVYLCASGPAYYEQYFGPGTRLTVT.

The sample holds a few counts of this clone. Here the CDR3 DNA reads TGTGCCAGCACCTCCGGGGGGGGTACTAATGAAAAACTGTTTTTT. Amino acids: CASTSGGGTNEKLFF. The chain recombines TRBV2 with TRBJ1-4; D is perhaps TRBD1 (5 bases). The CDR3 loop spans 15 amino acids. Trimming pared 7 bases from V and 2 bases from J, leaving 14 bases between. Germline V gives CDR1 SNHLY, CDR2 FYNNEI.

The CDR3 loop reads CASSPALGLAGQSPQYF. The DNA of the CDR3 is TGTGCCAGCAGCCCGGCCCTGGGACTAGCGGGTCAGAGTCCGCAGTATTTT. This chain uses TRBV28 with TRBJ2-3, with 12 bases that match TRBD2. V was clipped by 6 bases and J by 10 bases; unmatched bases: 17. The CDR3 length is 17 residues. Germline lookup yields CDR1 MDHEN and CDR2 SYDVKM.

In its sample, this clone was seen a few times. The chain combines TRBV7-9 with TRBJ2-3, with 11 bases aligning to TRBD2. V lost 5 bases and J lost 2; bases outside the gene matches: 3. The CDR3 extends over 15 amino acids. The germline V gene encodes CDR1 SEHNR and CDR2 FQNEAQ (reference sequence). The CDR3: CASSGTSGLTDTQYF. The CDR3 DNA sequence: TGTGCCAGCAGCGGGACTAGCGGACTCACAGATACGCAGTATTTT.

The chain joins TRBV7-9 to TRBJ2-2; 8 bases are a match to TRBD1. This CDR3 is built from 14 residues. Germline values: CDR1 SEHNR, CDR2 FQNEAQ (reference sequence). The trim removed 5 bases at V and 7 bases at J, leaving 6 bases unmatched. The CDR3 DNA is TGTGCCAGCAGCCAGGGGGCCCTCGGCGGGGAGCTGTTTTTT. It codes for CASSQGALGGELFF.

This chain joins TRBV18 and TRBJ2-3, with D possibly TRBD2 on 6 matching bases. The germline V gene encodes CDR1 KGHSH and CDR2 LQKENI. V lost 4 bases, J lost 0 bases, and 11 bases lay in between. This CDR3 region has 15 residues. CDR3 in amino acids: CASSQIAASTDTQYF. CDR3 DNA sequence: TGTGCCAGCTCACAAATAGCGGCTAGCACAGATACGCAGTATTTT.

A remark on this clone: Other nucleotide sequences from this sample produce the same CDR3. V is TRBV5-1 and J is TRBJ2-3; D is uncertain. CDR3 length equals 16 residues. The V gene lost 0 bases and the J gene lost 1 base, with 12 bases spanning the gap. From germline, CDR1 is SGHRS and CDR2 YFSETQ. This CDR3 is CASSLAPGGGTDTQYF. The CDR3 region has the DNA TGCGCCAGCAGCTTGGCCCCTGGCGGAGGCACAGATACGCAGTATTTT.

This chain uses TRBV9 with TRBJ2-3; 9 bases are shared with TRBD2. Germline CDR1 and CDR2: SGDLS and YYNGEE. J was trimmed by 6 bases and V by 3 bases; bases with no gene match: 23. The CDR3 is 20 amino acids. The CDR3 DNA is TGTGCCAGCAGCGGGGGGGGGCTAGCGGGGTCTTCGGTCGGTTTGGATACGCAGTATTTT. Its translation is CASSGGGLAGSSVGLDTQYF.

The chain combines TRBV5-5 with TRBJ1-2; D remains ambiguous. The germline CDR1 and CDR2 sequences are SGHKS and YYEKEE (reference sequence). This CDR3 region has 13 residues. V was trimmed by 2 bases and J by 1 base, leaving 6 bases between them. The CDR3 DNA follows: TGTGCCAGCAGCTTCCAGGATAACTATGGCTACACCTTC. Protein: CASSFQDNYGYTF.

As concerns this clone: The junction differs from germline at one of its ends, possibly a read error. The rearrangement links TRBV30 to TRBJ2-6, with TRBD1 as a possible D gene (5 bases). The CDR3 sequence is 15 residues long. Germline V gives CDR1 GTSNPN, CDR2 SVGIG (reference sequence). CDR3: CAWSQGVSGANGLTF. CDR3 sequence (DNA): TGTGCCTGGAGTCAAGGGGTATCTGGGGCCAACGGCCTGACTTTC.

The chain combines TRBV12-5 with TRBJ1-5, with D maybe TRBD1 (6 bases). The CDR3 is 16 residues long. Germline V lookup: CDR1 LGHNT, CDR2 FRNRAP. The V gene lost 6 bases and the J gene lost 4 bases, with 19 bases spanning the gap. CDR3 bases: TGTGCTAGTGGCCCTCAGGACAGCGTATTTAATCAGCCCCAGCATTTT. Amino acid sequence: CASGPQDSVFNQPQHF.

This chain uses TRBV6-1 with TRBJ2-7; tentative D call: TRBD2 (6 bases). The CDR3 runs to 14 residues. Germline V lookup: CDR1 MNHNS, CDR2 SASEGT. V was pared by 6 bases and J by 0 bases, with 12 bases between. CDR3 sequence: CASSHTGSSYEQYF. The CDR3 DNA sequence: TGTGCCAGCAGCCATACCGGGAGCTCCTACGAGCAGTACTTC.